The 13 T cell receptor beta chains given below trace back to one sample, sequenced in a study of OX40 agonist ivuxolimab in advanced cancers. Assay: immunoSEQ multiplex PCR; the TCRdb copy retains only in-frame clones and omits some. The data contain approximately 60,000 clones, roughly nine tenths of them singletons. The material sequenced was CD4+ or CD8+ T cells sorted from blood, taken in a trial of the OX40 agonist ivuxolimab. The receptors here all came from an adult with an advanced solid tumor such as melanoma, head and neck, liver or kidney cancer.

The genes are TRBV5-6 and TRBJ1-1; possible D gene TRBD1, 6 bases. The V end was cut by 4 bases, the J end by 7 bases, with 17 bases between. CDR1 and CDR2 from the germline V gene are SGHDT and YYEEEE. The CDR3 loop spans 14 amino acids. CDR3: CASSGTTGAFEAFF. CDR3 nucleotides: TGTGCCAGCAGCGGGACCACGGGGGCGTTTGAAGCTTTCTTT.

The genes are TRBV27 and TRBJ2-2, with 7 bases aligning to TRBD1. Germline CDR1 is MNHEY and CDR2 is SMNVEV (reference sequence). V gave up 6 bases and J gave up 4 bases; unmatched junction bases: 11. The CDR3 is 16 residues long. CDR3: CASSPLRTGSTGELFF. The CDR3 DNA is TGTGCCAGCAGCCCACTCAGGACAGGCAGCACCGGGGAGCTGTTTTTT.

The CDR3 DNA sequence: TGTGCCAGCAGTGACAGGGGGAGCTACGAGCAGTACTTC. This codes for CASSDRGSYEQYF. The chain combines TRBV6-5 with TRBJ2-7, with 9 bases aligning to TRBD1. J lost 3 bases, V lost 5 bases, and 2 bases had no gene match. The germline V gene has CDR1 MNHEY and CDR2 SVGAGI. The CDR3 is 13 amino acids.

This rearrangement joins TRBV6-5 to TRBJ2-3; 7 nucleotides align to TRBD1. The germline V gene encodes CDR1 MNHEY and CDR2 SVGAGI. This CDR3 has 13 residues. V shed 2 bases, J shed 4 bases, and the junction held 0 bases outside the gene matches. Here the CDR3 reads CASSYQGADTQYF. DNA of the CDR3: TGTGCCAGCAGTTACCAGGGGGCAGATACGCAGTATTTT.

The chain links TRBV5-6 to TRBJ2-1; no clear D. Germline values: CDR1 SGHDT, CDR2 YYEEEE. The CDR3 is made up of 14 amino acids. Trimming took 3 bases from V and 8 from J, leaving 15 bases between them. CDR3 amino acids: CASSSISEYDEQFF. The CDR3 DNA follows: TGTGCCAGCAGCTCCATTAGTGAGTATGATGAGCAGTTCTTC. Supplemented by reference TRBV5-6 and TRBJ2-1, the full variable domain reads DAGVTQSPTHLIKTRGQQVTLRCSPKSGHDTVSWYQQALGQGPQFIFQYYEEEERQRGNFPDRFSGHQFPNYSSELNVNALLLGDSALYLCASSSISEYDEQFFGPGTRLTVL.

The rearrangement joins TRBV10-2 to TRBJ2-7; TRBD1 might be the D (5 bases). The V gene's germline CDR1 is WSHSY and CDR2 SAAADI. V shed 6 bases and J shed 0 bases, with 9 bases lying between them. CDR3 length: 13 amino acids. CDR3 amino acids: CASRVDNSYEQYF. The CDR3, as DNA: TGCGCCAGCAGAGTGGACAACTCCTACGAGCAGTACTTC.

The genes are TRBV19 and TRBJ1-5, with TRBD1 matching over 12 bases. V lost 1 base to trimming and J lost 6 bases; unmatched junction nucleotides: 1. This CDR3 is built from 15 residues. In germline, CDR1 is LNHDA, CDR2 SQIVND (reference sequence). The CDR3: CASSIGDRGLQPQHF. The DNA of the CDR3 is TGTGCCAGTAGTATAGGGGACAGGGGGCTTCAGCCCCAGCATTTT.

This clone was recorded a few times. Compared with germline, one end of the junction differs, possibly owing to a read error. The CDR3 nucleotides read TGTGCCAGTAGGATAGCGGGAGAAGGTACTTCCTACGAGCAGTACTTC. Translating it yields CASRIAGEGTSYEQYF. The J gene is TRBJ2-7, the V gene TRBV19, with TRBD2 matching over 9 bases. Germline V lookup: CDR1 LNHDA, CDR2 SQIVND (reference sequence). This CDR3 is 16 amino acids long.

This clone occurred once. The chain employs TRBV27 and TRBJ2-7; 9 bases are shared with TRBD2. Germline CDR1 is MNHEY and CDR2 is SMNVEV (reference sequence). J lost 1 base, V lost 5 bases, and 6 bases had no gene match. This CDR3 is 15 amino acids long. The CDR3 here is CASSISGSASYEQYF. The CDR3 nucleotides read TGTGCCAGCAGTATTAGCGGGAGTGCATCCTACGAGCAGTACTTC.

This rearrangement joins TRBV6-1 to TRBJ2-1; D is undetermined. Germline V gene data show CDR1 as MNHNS and CDR2 as SASEGT. Trimming removed 1 base from V and 8 bases from J, with 9 bases in between. This CDR3 is 13 amino acids long. The CDR3 protein is CASSEEDGYEQFF. The CDR3 coding sequence is TGTGCCAGCAGTGAAGAAGATGGGTATGAGCAGTTCTTC.

This chain links TRBV7-8 with TRBJ2-7, with D possibly being TRBD2 (7 bases). Per germline, CDR1 SGHVS and CDR2 FQNEAQ. The CDR3 runs 15 residues. V dropped 1 base and J dropped 0 bases, with 10 bases sitting between them. The CDR3 DNA follows: TGTGCCAGCAGCTTAGAGGGGGGGCCCTCCTACGAGCAGTACTTC. This encodes CASSLEGGPSYEQYF.

The chain employs TRBV16 and TRBJ2-1; tentatively, D is TRBD2 (5 bases). CDR1 is KGHSY and CDR2 is FQNENV in the germline V gene. The V end was cut by 2 bases, the J end by 8 bases, with 16 bases between. The CDR3 spans 15 residues. The CDR3 is CASSQRSALSDEQFF. The CDR3 DNA is TGTGCCAGCAGCCAACGTAGCGCGCTTAGTGATGAGCAGTTCTTC.

The chain is built from TRBV25-1 and TRBJ1-1; unclear D gene. Germline values: CDR1 MGHDK, CDR2 SYGVNS. The CDR3 length is 13 residues. V dropped 0 bases and J dropped 4 bases, with 6 bases sitting between them. The CDR3 sequence is CASSEYWITEAFF. CDR3 in DNA: TGTGCCAGCAGTGAATATTGGATCACTGAAGCTTTCTTT.